The 25 T cell receptor beta chains listed next were all sequenced from one sample in a study of T cell changes during pregnancy in multiple sclerosis. Generated by immunoSEQ multiplex PCR, the TCRdb table keeps only in-frame clones and is missing some. The sample yields around 57,000 clones, about nine tenths seen once. The sequencing here drew on peripheral blood, taken in the second trimester of pregnancy. Receptor source: a female donor with multiple sclerosis, enrolled in a pregnancy study.

The rearrangement links TRBV5-1 to TRBJ2-7, with TRBD1 matching over 8 bases. CDR3 size: 14 residues. The J segment lost 5 bases and the V segment lost 3 bases, leaving 7 bases of the junction unmatched. From germline, CDR1 is SGHRS and CDR2 YFSETQ. The CDR3, as DNA: TGCGCCAGCAGCTCCGGACAGGGATTCGACGAGCAGTACTTC. Translated, it gives CASSSGQGFDEQYF.

J is TRBJ1-1 and V is TRBV7-9, with D possibly matching TRBD1 (5 bases). Looked up from germline, CDR1 is SEHNR and CDR2 is FQNEAQ (reference sequence). The CDR3 runs 17 residues. Trimming removed 3 bases at V and 1 base at J, with 18 bases between. CDR3 DNA: TGTGCCAGCAGCTTCACCCGGGTACGGGGGGGGAACACTGAAGCTTTCTTT. Translating gives CASSFTRVRGGNTEAFF.

J is TRBJ1-4 and V is TRBV28, with TRBD1 as a possible D gene (6 bases). The germline gives CDR1 MDHEN, CDR2 SYDVKM. The CDR3 sequence is 16 residues long. Between the trimmed V and J ends, which lost 1 base and 2 bases, there was a span of 11 bases. In DNA form, the CDR3 reads TGTGCCAGCAGTTTATTTTGGGGGGGCACTAATGAAAAACTGTTTTTT. The encoded protein is CASSLFWGGTNEKLFF. Using reference TRBV28 and TRBJ1-4 for the parts outside the CDR3, the full variable domain is DVKVTQSSRYLVKRTGEKVFLECVQDMDHENMFWYRQDPGLGLRLIYFSYDVKMKEKGDIPEGYSVSREKKERFSLILESASTNQTSMYLCASSLFWGGTNEKLFFGSGTQLSVL.

J is TRBJ1-1 and V is TRBV6-1; 8 positions agree with TRBD1. V trimming: 5 bases; J trimming: 2 bases; junction bases outside the gene matches: 7. Per germline, CDR1 MNHNS and CDR2 SASEGT. The CDR3 consists of 15 residues. The CDR3 region is CASSSPDRVNTEAFF. CDR3 in DNA: TGTGCCAGCAGTTCGCCGGACAGGGTAAACACTGAAGCTTTCTTT.

The chain joins TRBV4-1 to TRBJ2-7; 10 bases are shared with TRBD1. CDR3 length: 15 amino acids. CDR1 and CDR2 from the germline V gene are MGHRA and YSYEKL. The V segment lost 4 bases and the J segment 0 bases; nucleotides outside the gene matches: 3. CDR3 in DNA: TGCGCCAGCAGCCCGGGACAGGGGTTCTCCTACGAGCAGTACTTC. This translates into CASSPGQGFSYEQYF.

The gene calls are TRBV7-3 and TRBJ2-1; maybe TRBD1 (5 bases). This CDR3 has 16 amino acids. V gave up 3 bases and J gave up 0 bases, with 12 bases separating them. Germline CDR1 is SGHTA and CDR2 is FQGTGA. The CDR3 protein is CASSFQGTSSYNEQFF. In DNA form, the CDR3 reads TGTGCCAGCAGCTTCCAGGGTACGAGCTCCTACAATGAGCAGTTCTTC.

Remarks on this clone: A junction end diverges from the germline sequence, so it may reflect a read error. J is TRBJ2-3 and V is TRBV13; D is possibly TRBD1 (6 bases). CDR3 length: 14 amino acids. Germline-derived CDR1 and CDR2 are PRHDT and FYEKMQ (reference sequence). CDR3 loop: CASRTQGKTATQYF. The DNA for the CDR3 is TGTGCCAGCAGAACCCAGGGGAAGACAGCTACGCAGTATTTT.

Written as DNA, the CDR3 is TGTGCCAGCAGCCCACCAGGGGGCGCGGGCGAGCAGTACTTC. Protein sequence: CASSPPGGAGEQYF. V gene TRBV7-2 combines with J gene TRBJ2-7; 8 nucleotides agree with TRBD1. CDR1 is SGHTA and CDR2 is FQGNSA in the germline V gene. V trimming: 5 bases; J trimming: 6 bases; junction bases outside the gene matches: 9. The CDR3 spans 14 residues.

This chain joins TRBV7-8 and TRBJ2-2, with TRBD1 matching 9 bases. V lost 7 bases and J lost 6; bases outside the gene matches: 12. Per germline, CDR1 SGHVS and CDR2 FQNEAQ. CDR3 length: 16 residues. The CDR3 nucleotides read TGTGCCAGCACCCACCGAGGGACAGGGAAGGCCGGGGAGCTGTTTTTT. It specifies CASTHRGTGKAGELFF.

This clone was seen a single time. The chain combines TRBV6-1 with TRBJ2-5; TRBD1 matches 10 bases. Germline V gene lookup returns CDR1 MNHNS and CDR2 SASEGT. The CDR3 is made up of 15 amino acids. The V gene end was trimmed by 7 bases and the J gene end by 2 bases; junction bases not matched to a gene: 7. The CDR3 spells CASNRDRGQQETQYF. The CDR3 DNA follows: TGTGCCAGCAACCGGGACAGGGGCCAACAAGAGACCCAGTACTTC.

The V gene is TRBV18, the J gene TRBJ2-7; 9 bases line up with TRBD1. The CDR3 sequence is 14 residues long. Germline CDR1 is KGHSH and CDR2 is LQKENI. The V and J ends lost 4 bases and 7 bases, in that order; junction bases with no gene match: 8. The CDR3 region has the DNA TGTGCCAGCTCACTAGGACAGGGGCCGAGGGAGCAGTACTTC. Translation: CASSLGQGPREQYF.

The DNA of the CDR3 is TGTGCCAGCAGCACTACAGGGGACTCCTATAATTCACCCCTCCACTTT. As protein: CASSTTGDSYNSPLHF. V usage is TRBV27 and J usage is TRBJ1-6, with TRBD1 matching 7 bases. The junction had 5 bases not matched to a gene; V was cut back by 6 bases and J by 0 bases. CDR1 is MNHEY, CDR2 SMNVEV, per germline (reference sequence). CDR3 length: 16 residues.

The CDR3 spells CASSTWGGSSPLHF. In DNA, the CDR3 is TGTGCCAGCAGTACTTGGGGGGGGAGTTCACCCCTCCACTTT. The chain joins TRBV2 to TRBJ1-6; a weak D match, TRBD1 (5 bases). The CDR3 contains 14 residues. Germline CDR1 reads SNHLY; CDR2 reads FYNNEI. Trimming pared 5 bases from V and 9 bases from J, leaving 14 bases between.

CDR3 DNA sequence: TGTGCCAGCAGTCCTCGTACCGGGGAGCTGTTTTTT. It encodes CASSPRTGELFF. The chain has TRBV7-2 and TRBJ2-2; D gene ambiguous. The length of the CDR3 is 12 residues. CDR1 SGHTA and CDR2 FQGNSA come from the germline V gene. With 6 bases removed from V and 5 bases from J, the gap between germline ends came to 7 bases.

The chain recombines TRBV5-1 with TRBJ2-5; a possible D gene is TRBD1 (6 bases). Trimming took 5 bases from V and 3 from J, leaving 17 bases between them. CDR3 length: 15 residues. Germline V CDR1 and CDR2: SGHRS, YFSETQ. The CDR3 loop is CASRKPPGQEETQYF. DNA of the CDR3: TGCGCCAGCAGGAAGCCTCCGGGACAAGAAGAGACCCAGTACTTC.

The rearrangement links TRBV29-1 to TRBJ1-2; tentative D call: TRBD1 (6 bases). Germline values: CDR1 SQVTM, CDR2 ANQGSEA. Trimming pared 7 bases from V and 3 bases from J, leaving 12 bases between. The CDR3 is made up of 12 amino acids. The CDR3 protein is CSAIQGDYGYTF. The CDR3 nucleotides are TGCAGCGCAATACAGGGAGACTATGGCTACACCTTC.

The CDR3 here is CAISEDTPPTQYF. CDR3 DNA: TGTGCCATCAGTGAGGACACGCCGCCTACGCAGTATTTT. V and J are TRBV10-3 and TRBJ2-3; D uncertain. Germline V CDR1 and CDR2: ENHRY, SYGVKD. Trimming took 2 bases from V and 8 from J, leaving 11 bases between them. The CDR3 extends over 13 amino acids.

The gene calls are TRBV7-9 and TRBJ1-2, with TRBD1 identical over 9 bases. Germline CDR1 reads SEHNR; CDR2 reads FQNEAQ (reference sequence). The CDR3 length is 15 residues. V was pared by 5 bases and J by 3 bases, with 7 bases of the junction left unmatched. CDR3 amino acids: CASSRRTGAHYGYTF. DNA of the CDR3: TGTGCCAGCAGCAGGAGGACAGGGGCGCACTATGGCTACACCTTC.

The V gene is TRBV5-1, the J gene TRBJ2-3; TRBD2 is a possible D gene (5 bases). CDR3 size: 13 residues. Trimming removed 6 bases at V and 2 bases at J, with 10 bases between. Germline loops: CDR1 SGHRS, CDR2 YFSETQ. The CDR3 sequence: CASKREITDTQYF. DNA for the CDR3: TGCGCCAGCAAGAGGGAGATCACAGATACGCAGTATTTT.

The rearrangement uses TRBV7-9 and TRBJ2-3; no clear D gene. This CDR3 is 14 amino acids long. V dropped 5 bases and J dropped 2 bases, with 11 bases sitting between them. In germline, CDR1 is SEHNR, CDR2 FQNEAQ (reference sequence). The DNA for the CDR3 is TGTGCCAGCAGCGGCAGAACCCTCACAGATACGCAGTATTTT. Its protein is CASSGRTLTDTQYF.

The chain employs TRBV6-1 and TRBJ1-1; TRBD1 matches 7 bases. The CDR3 covers 14 residues. Trimming at V came to 6 bases and at J to 2 bases, leaving 6 bases not matched to a gene. Germline V gene sequence: CDR1 MNHNS, CDR2 SASEGT. In DNA, the CDR3 is TGTGCCAGCAGGGTAAGACAGGGCAACACTGAAGCTTTCTTT. Protein sequence: CASRVRQGNTEAFF.

This chain uses TRBV5-1 with TRBJ2-7, with D tentatively TRBD2 (5 bases). Trimming stripped 1 base from V and 2 bases from J, with 13 bases between. The germline gives CDR1 SGHRS, CDR2 YFSETQ. The CDR3 runs to 15 residues. CDR3: CASSLRPGLTYEQYF. The DNA for the CDR3 is TGCGCCAGCAGCTTGCGTCCAGGACTCACCTACGAGCAGTACTTC.

This clone was observed once. In DNA, the CDR3 is TGCGCCAGCAGCCAAGAGGAGGGGGCGGGTCTAGAAACGAGCACAGATACGCAGTATTTT. It yields the protein CASSQEEGAGLETSTDTQYF. This chain uses TRBV4-1 with TRBJ2-3; D possibly corresponds to TRBD1 (7 bases). This CDR3 is 20 amino acids long. Trimming pared 0 bases from V and 0 bases from J, leaving 22 bases between. From germline, CDR1 is MGHRA and CDR2 YSYEKL.

This chain connects TRBV10-3 to TRBJ1-5; maybe TRBD1 (5 bases). The germline V gene encodes CDR1 ENHRY and CDR2 SYGVKD. V lost 10 bases and J lost 2, with 12 bases in between. The CDR3 spans 13 residues. DNA for the CDR3: TGTGCCACGAGCAGGGTTGGCAATCAGCCCCAGCATTTT. Protein product: CATSRVGNQPQHF.

V and J are TRBV5-4 and TRBJ2-2, with 9 bases lining up with TRBD2. Per the germline V gene, CDR1 is SGHNT and CDR2 is YYREEE (reference sequence). This CDR3 comprises 16 residues. With 5 bases clipped from V and 6 bases from J, the junction kept 11 bases outside the gene matches. The CDR3 is CASRQGGGAVAGELFF. The CDR3 DNA is TGTGCCAGCAGGCAGGGCGGGGGGGCCGTAGCCGGGGAGCTGTTTTTT. The variable domain in full, completed from reference TRBV5-4 and TRBJ2-2, reads ETGVTQSPTHLIKTRGQQVTLRCSSQSGHNTVSWYQQALGQGPQFIFQYYREEENGRGNFPPRFSGLQFPNYSSELNVNALELDDSALYLCASRQGGGAVAGELFFGEGSRLTVL.